Presented here are 5 T cell receptor beta chains from one specimen sequenced in a study of blood T cell repertoires in COVID-19. Data came from immunoSEQ multiplex PCR; TCRdb stores just in-frame clones and leaves some out. The sample lists about 220,000 clones; more than 65% were seen once. The specimen was peripheral blood. Receptors originate from a woman aged 30 to 39 who had recovered from COVID-19.

The genes are TRBV7-9 and TRBJ1-2; no reliable D call. The CDR3 is 16 amino acids. V was clipped by 8 bases and J by 0 bases, with 19 bases between them. Germline V gives CDR1 SEHNR, CDR2 FQNEAQ (reference sequence). The CDR3 DNA reads as TGTGCCAGCTCAGAGGTAGGCATAGTACCTAACTATGGCTACACCTTC. It codes for CASSEVGIVPNYGYTF. Filled out from reference TRBV7-9 and TRBJ1-2, the complete variable domain reads DTGVSQNPRHKITKRGQNVTFRCDPISEHNRLYWYRQTLGQGPEFLTYFQNEAQLEKSRLLSDRFSAERPKGSFSTLEIQRTEQGDSAMYLCASSEVGIVPNYGYTFGSGTRLTVV.

The V and J genes are TRBV19 and TRBJ2-5, with 15 bases aligning to TRBD2. In germline, CDR1 is LNHDA, CDR2 SQIVND (reference sequence). CDR3 size: 17 residues. V lost 4 bases, J lost 5 bases, and 8 bases stayed unmatched. For the CDR3, the DNA is TGTGCCAGTAGTACAGGACTAGCGGGAGGGCCGGGGGAGACCCAGTACTTC. It translates to CASSTGLAGGPGETQYF.

The chain carries TRBV30 and TRBJ1-2; no clear D. V was cut by 2 bases and J by 6 bases, with 4 bases left in between. Germline CDR1 GTSNPN, CDR2 SVGIG (reference sequence). CDR3 size: 10 residues. Written as DNA, the CDR3 is TGTGCCTGGAGTTCTCATGGCTACACCTTC. Translation gives CAWSSHGYTF.

The sample holds a few counts of this clone. The chain employs TRBV9 and TRBJ2-1; the match to TRBD2 covers 9 bases. The germline V gene has CDR1 SGDLS and CDR2 YYNGEE. The V and J ends lost 3 bases and 4 bases, in that order; junction bases with no gene match: 5. The CDR3 covers 15 residues. The CDR3 DNA follows: TGTGCCAGCAGCGCAGCTAGCGGGACTTACAATGAGCAGTTCTTC. It encodes CASSAASGTYNEQFF.

This chain uses TRBV19 with TRBJ1-1; D unresolved. The germline gives CDR1 LNHDA, CDR2 SQIVND (reference sequence). This CDR3 has 13 residues. The V and J ends lost 3 bases and 0 bases respectively, with 5 bases between them. This CDR3 reads CASSMSVNTEAFF. CDR3 coding DNA: TGTGCCAGTAGTATGTCGGTGAACACTGAAGCTTTCTTT.